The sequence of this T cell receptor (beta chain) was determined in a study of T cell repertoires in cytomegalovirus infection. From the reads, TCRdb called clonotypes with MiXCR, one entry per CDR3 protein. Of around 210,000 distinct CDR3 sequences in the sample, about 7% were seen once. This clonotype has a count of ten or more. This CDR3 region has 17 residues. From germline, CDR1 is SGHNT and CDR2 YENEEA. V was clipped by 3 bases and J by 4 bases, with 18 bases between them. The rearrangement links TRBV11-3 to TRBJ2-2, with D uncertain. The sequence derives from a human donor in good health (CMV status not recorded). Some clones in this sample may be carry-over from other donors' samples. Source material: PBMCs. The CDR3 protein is CASSFEGRTSRTGELFF. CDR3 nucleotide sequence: TGTGCCAGCAGCTTCGAAGGACGCACCAGCCGCACCGGGGAGCTGTTTTTT.